The 8 T cell receptor beta chains presented below share a single source sample, sequenced in a study of shared clonotypes between healthy human individuals. Data came from immunoSEQ multiplex PCR; TCRdb stores just in-frame clones and leaves some out. Of approximately 2,000,000 clones detected, around 95% appear once; the ten largest clones hold 1.5% to 2%. Positively selected for CCR7, the CD45RO-negative cells used as naive CD8 cells excluded terminally differentiated effector memory CD45RA+ cells. Input material: naive CD8+ T cells from PBMCs. The receptors stem from a man younger than 35 in good health. Some clones in this sample may be carry-over from other donors' samples.

This clone has just one count. The chain has TRBV7-8 and TRBJ2-1; TRBD2 matches 11 bases. The CDR3 runs to 15 residues. The germline CDR1 and CDR2 sequences are SGHVS and FQNEAQ. V dropped 8 bases and J dropped 7; count of bases not matched to a gene: 10. The CDR3 spells CASSLAGGLGNEQFF. As DNA, the CDR3 is TGTGCCAGCTCCTTAGCGGGAGGGCTCGGGAATGAGCAGTTCTTC.

The rearrangement uses TRBV27 and TRBJ2-5; D is ambiguous. The V end was cut by 5 bases, the J end by 0 bases, with 7 bases between. The CDR3 has 13 amino acids. CDR1 and CDR2 (germline): MNHEY, SMNVEV (reference sequence). CDR3 DNA: TGTGCCAGCAGTGCCTTAGACCAAGAGACCCAGTACTTC. It encodes CASSALDQETQYF.

Worth noting for this clone: Other DNA variants within this sample encode the same CDR3. This chain joins TRBV28 and TRBJ1-1, with 7 bases fitting TRBD1. Germline CDR1 reads MDHEN; CDR2 reads SYDVKM. The trim removed 5 bases at V and 0 bases at J, leaving 6 bases unmatched. The CDR3 extends over 15 amino acids. The DNA for the CDR3 is TGTGCCAGCAGTCCTCGACAGGGTATGAACACTGAAGCTTTCTTT. This codes for CASSPRQGMNTEAFF.

In the case of this clone: Compared with germline, one end of the junction differs, possibly owing to a read error. The chain recombines TRBV11-3 with TRBJ2-1; 9 positions match TRBD1. The germline V gene has CDR1 SGHNT and CDR2 YENEEA. The CDR3 extends over 14 amino acids. The CDR3 bases are TGTGCCAGCAGCCCGAGGACAGGGGACCCTGAGCTGTTCTTC. Its protein is CASSPRTGDPELFF. Complete variable domain (other parts from reference TRBV11-3 and TRBJ2-1): EAGVVQSPRYKIIEKKQPVAFWCNPISGHNTLYWYLQNLGQGPELLIRYENEEAVDDSQLPKDRFSAERLKGVDSTLKIQPAELGDSAVYLCASSPRTGDPELFFGPGTRLTVL.

This clone showed up just once. The genes are TRBV29-1 and TRBJ2-7; D is possibly TRBD1 (6 bases). V shed 5 bases and J shed 0 bases, with 11 bases lying between them. Per germline, CDR1 SQVTM and CDR2 ANQGSEA. The CDR3 runs to 13 residues. The CDR3 reads CSVRDTHSYEQYF. Written as DNA, the CDR3 is TGCAGCGTTCGGGACACACACTCCTACGAGCAGTACTTC.

The V call is TRBV7-9, the J call TRBJ2-3; no clear D gene. V lost 1 base to trimming and J lost 0 bases, with 14 bases between them. Germline V gene lookup returns CDR1 SEHNR and CDR2 FQNEAQ (reference sequence). There are 17 residues in the CDR3. This CDR3 reads CASSLGLRQRSTDTQYF. For the CDR3, the DNA is TGTGCCAGCAGCTTAGGCCTTCGGCAGAGGAGCACAGATACGCAGTATTTT.

The chain links TRBV18 to TRBJ2-7, with a weak D call TRBD1 (6 bases). This CDR3 has 14 amino acids. Trimming shortened V by 3 bases and J by 6 bases, and 15 bases separated the two germline ends. Germline assignment: CDR1 KGHSH and CDR2 LQKENI. CDR3 bases: TGTGCCAGCTCACCTCAACCGGACAGTTCCGAGCAGTACTTC. Its protein is CASSPQPDSSEQYF.

The gene calls are TRBV27 and TRBJ1-5, with 11 nucleotides matching TRBD1. The CDR3 is 15 amino acids. CDR1 and CDR2 from the germline V gene are MNHEY and SMNVEV (reference sequence). V shed 6 bases and J 6 bases; nucleotides not matched to a gene: 7. CDR3 DNA sequence: TGTGCCAGCAGACTGGGACAGGGGGTAACTCAGCCCCAGCATTTT. This codes for CASRLGQGVTQPQHF.